This T cell receptor beta chain was observed in a study of T cell repertoires in cytomegalovirus infection. Study background: As its CMV epitopes, the study selected recently identified HLA-C-restricted and well-studied HLA-B-restricted targets. TCR beta signatures that were public indicated CMV infection and matching HLA type.

In TCRdb, the reads were re-called with MiXCR into one record per CDR3 protein. This sample carries some 350,000 distinct CDR3 sequences, 34% of them seen once, and the ten largest clones take about 13%. Study findings and constraints: HLA-C-restricted CMV-specific TCR beta clonotypes prevailed in the ex vivo response.

Comments on this clonotype: The antigen remains undetermined.

V was clipped by 4 bases and J by 6 bases, with 11 bases between them. Germline values: CDR1 SGHVT, CDR2 SQSDAQ. CDR3 length: 13 residues. The sample was cultured PBMCs, taken from culture after CMV antigen stimulation. The clonotype was recovered from a human donor in good health (CMV status not recorded). Some clones in this sample may be carry-over from other donors' samples. The chain carries TRBV7-4 and TRBJ2-3; weak D call: TRBD1 (6 bases). The CDR3 reads CASSSQGLDTQYF. CDR3 nucleotides: TGTGCCAGCAGCTCCCAGGGGTTGGATACGCAGTATTTT.